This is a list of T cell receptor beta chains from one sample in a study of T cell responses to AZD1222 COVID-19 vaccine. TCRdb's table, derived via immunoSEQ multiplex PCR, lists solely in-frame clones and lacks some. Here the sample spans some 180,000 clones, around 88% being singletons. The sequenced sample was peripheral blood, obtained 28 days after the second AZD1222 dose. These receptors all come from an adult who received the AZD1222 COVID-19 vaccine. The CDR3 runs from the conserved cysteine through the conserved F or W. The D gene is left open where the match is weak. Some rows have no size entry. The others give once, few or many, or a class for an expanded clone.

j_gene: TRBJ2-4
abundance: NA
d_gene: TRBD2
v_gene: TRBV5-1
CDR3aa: CASSSAATWTSGAKNIQYF
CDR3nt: TGCGCCAGCAGCTCTGCTGCGACCTGGACTAGCGGGGCAAAAAACATTCAGTACTTC

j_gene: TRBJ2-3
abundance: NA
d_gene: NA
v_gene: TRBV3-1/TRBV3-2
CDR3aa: CASSQKNRYTDTQYF
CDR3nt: TGTGCCAGCAGCCAAAAAAACAGGTACACAGATACGCAGTATTTT

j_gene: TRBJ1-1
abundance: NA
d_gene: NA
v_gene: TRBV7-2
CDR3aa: CASSPGGTEAFF
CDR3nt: TGTGCCAGCAGCCCCGGTGGCACTGAAGCTTTCTTT

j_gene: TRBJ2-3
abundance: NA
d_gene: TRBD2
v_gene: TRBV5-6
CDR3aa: CASSFASGGAGTQYF
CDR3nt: TGTGCCAGCAGCTTCGCTAGCGGGGGGGCAGGTACGCAGTATTTT

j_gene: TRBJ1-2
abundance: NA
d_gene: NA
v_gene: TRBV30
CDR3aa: CAWRQLGVGYGYTF
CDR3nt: TGTGCCTGGAGACAGTTGGGGGTAGGCTATGGCTACACCTTC

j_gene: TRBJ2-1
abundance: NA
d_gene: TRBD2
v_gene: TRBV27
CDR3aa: CASRIAGAYNEQFF
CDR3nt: TGTGCCAGTAGAATAGCGGGGGCCTACAATGAGCAGTTCTTC

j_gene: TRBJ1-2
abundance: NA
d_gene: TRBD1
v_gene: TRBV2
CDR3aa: CARSTGTGYGYGYTF
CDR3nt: TGTGCCAGGAGTACCGGGACAGGTTATGGCTATGGCTACACCTTC

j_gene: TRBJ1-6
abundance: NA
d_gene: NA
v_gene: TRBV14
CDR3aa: CASSHDKGSPLHF
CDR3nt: TGTGCCAGCAGCCATGACAAGGGAAGCCCCCTCCACTTT

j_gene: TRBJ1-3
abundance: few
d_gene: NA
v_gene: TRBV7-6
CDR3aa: CATVGGSGNTIYF
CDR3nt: TGTGCCACCGTGGGGGGATCTGGAAACACCATATATTTT

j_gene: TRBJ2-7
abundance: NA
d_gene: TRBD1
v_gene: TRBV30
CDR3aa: CAWSVPTGTYEQYF
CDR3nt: TGTGCCTGGAGTGTACCGACAGGGACCTACGAGCAGTACTTC

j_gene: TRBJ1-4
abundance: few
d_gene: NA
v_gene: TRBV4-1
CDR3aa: CASSQDDVGNEKLFF
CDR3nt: TGCGCCAGCAGCCAAGATGACGTGGGCAATGAAAAACTGTTTTTT

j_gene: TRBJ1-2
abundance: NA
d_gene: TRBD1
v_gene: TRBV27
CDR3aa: CASSLNRGFGYTF
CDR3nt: TGTGCCAGCAGTTTGAACAGGGGCTTTGGCTACACCTTC

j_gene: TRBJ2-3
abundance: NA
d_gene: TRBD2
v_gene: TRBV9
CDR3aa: CASSARLAGVDTQYF
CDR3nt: TGTGCCAGCAGCGCTAGACTAGCGGGGGTAGATACGCAGTATTTT

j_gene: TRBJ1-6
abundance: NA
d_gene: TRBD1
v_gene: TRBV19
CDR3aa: CASSQTGLFGNSPLHF
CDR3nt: TGTGCCAGTAGCCAGACAGGGCTCTTCGGCAATTCACCCCTCCACTTT

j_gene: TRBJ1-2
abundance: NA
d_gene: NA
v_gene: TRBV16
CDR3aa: CASSQSGQIYGYTF
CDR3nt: TGTGCCAGCAGCCAATCGGGGCAGATCTATGGCTACACCTTC

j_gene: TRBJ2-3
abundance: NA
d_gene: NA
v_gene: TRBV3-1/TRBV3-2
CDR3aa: CASSQITDTQYF
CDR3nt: TGTGCCAGCAGCCAAATAACAGATACGCAGTATTTT

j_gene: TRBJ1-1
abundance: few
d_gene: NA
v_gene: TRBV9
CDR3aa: CASSVGPGDTEAFF
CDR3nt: TGTGCCAGCAGCGTAGGCCCCGGGGATACTGAAGCTTTCTTT